These 18 T cell receptor beta chains came from one sample sequenced in a study of neurological immune-mediated disorders. TCRdb reprocessed the 5' RACE reads via MiXCR and lists one record per CDR3 protein. The table has about 21,000 distinct CDR3 sequences, more than 14% seen once. The sample taken for sequencing was PBMCs. Every receptor here comes from a female donor with HTLV-1-associated myelopathy (HAM/TSP).

This clonotype was detected many times. The genes are TRBV7-2 and TRBJ1-2; no clear D. CDR3 length equals 12 residues. V lost 0 bases and J 7 bases, leaving 6 bases between the germline ends. CDR1 and CDR2 from the germline V gene are SGHTA and FQGNSA. The CDR3 region is CASSLASGGYTF. DNA for the CDR3: TGTGCCAGCAGCTTAGCGTCTGGTGGCTACACCTTC.

In its sample, this clonotype was seen many times. The chain is built from TRBV20-1 and TRBJ2-1, with D perhaps TRBD2 (5 bases). V was shortened by 3 bases and J by 3 bases, with 12 bases between the two germline ends. CDR1 is DFQATT, CDR2 SNEGSKA, per germline (reference sequence). CDR3 length equals 14 residues. The CDR3 reads CSAREASNYNEQFF. CDR3 DNA sequence: TGCAGTGCTAGGGAGGCGAGCAACTACAATGAGCAGTTCTTC.

This clonotype has at least ten counts. The J gene is TRBJ2-7, the V gene TRBV30, with 7 positions matching TRBD2. The CDR3 consists of 14 residues. V lost 5 bases to trimming and J lost 5 bases; unmatched junction nucleotides: 12. The germline V gene has CDR1 GTSNPN and CDR2 SVGIG (reference sequence). The CDR3 here is CAWSRGVLDDEQYF. Written as DNA, the CDR3 is TGTGCCTGGTCCCGGGGGGTACTTGACGACGAGCAGTACTTC.

Concerning this clonotype: A read error may explain this, as a much larger clone is one base away. The chain has TRBV19 and TRBJ2-4; D is unresolved. CDR1 is LNHDA and CDR2 is SQIVND in the germline V gene (reference sequence). Trimming stripped 1 base from V and 9 bases from J, with 4 bases between. The CDR3 extends over 11 amino acids. The CDR3 sequence: CASSIGGIQYF. The CDR3 nucleotides are TGTGCCAGTAGTATAGGAGGCATTCAGTACTTC.

This clonotype was seen many times. The chain has TRBV7-9 and TRBJ2-5, with no clear D. The length of the CDR3 is 14 residues. CDR1 is SEHNR and CDR2 is FQNEAQ in the germline V gene (reference sequence). Trimming took 5 bases from V and 0 from J, leaving 10 bases between them. The CDR3 nucleotides are TGTGCCAGCAGCCCCACTGCACACCAAGAGACCCAGTACTTC. Translating it yields CASSPTAHQETQYF.

Ten or more counts support this clonotype. The chain has TRBV21-1 and TRBJ2-7. TRBV21-1 counts as a pseudogene. The CDR3 is 15 amino acids. Here the CDR3 reads CASSKGKTSPWEQYF. CDR3 nucleotide sequence: TGTGCCAGCAGCAAAGGAAAGACAAGCCCATGGGAGCAGTACTTC.

This clonotype was seen at least ten times. Written as DNA, the CDR3 is TGTGCCAGCAGTGCACCTCACCTAGCGGGGGGGGACGAGCAGTACTTC. Protein product: CASSAPHLAGGDEQYF. The chain links TRBV12-3 or TRBV12-4 to TRBJ2-7; 12 positions match TRBD2. The CDR3 totals 16 residues. V lost 5 bases and J lost 5; bases outside the gene matches: 10.

This clonotype occurred many times. The gene calls are TRBV20-1 and TRBJ2-2; D is unresolved. This CDR3 has 12 residues. Germline values: CDR1 DFQATT, CDR2 SNEGSKA (reference sequence). Trimming pared 3 bases from V and 6 bases from J, leaving 8 bases between. The chain's CDR3 is CSASQLAGELFF. The DNA for the CDR3 is TGCAGTGCTAGCCAGCTCGCCGGGGAGCTGTTTTTT.

The rearrangement uses TRBV6-2 or TRBV6-3 and TRBJ2-7; D might be TRBD2 (5 bases). This CDR3 is built from 13 residues. V gave up 5 bases and J gave up 3 bases, with 11 bases separating them. Germline-derived CDR1 and CDR2 are MNHEY and SVGEGT. The CDR3 region has the DNA TGTGCCAGCAGTGTGGGGAGACTCTACGAGCAGTACTTC. Translated: CASSVGRLYEQYF.

This clonotype was seen repeatedly, ten times or more. The chain has TRBV20-1 and TRBJ2-7; D gene ambiguous. This CDR3 comprises 13 residues. Germline CDR1 is DFQATT and CDR2 is SNEGSKA (reference sequence). Trimming took off 4 bases at V and 2 bases at J, with 12 bases between the two ends. The CDR3 coding sequence is TGCAGTGCTACAGCTACGAACACCTACGAGCAGTACTTC. Translating it yields CSATATNTYEQYF.

This clonotype was recorded at least ten times. The chain uses TRBV9 and TRBJ2-1; 8 nucleotides match TRBD2. This CDR3 region has 17 residues. Germline V gene sequence: CDR1 SGDLS, CDR2 YYNGEE. Losses at the gene ends were 0 bases for V and 5 bases for J; bases not matched to a gene: 10. The DNA of the CDR3 is TGTGCCAGCAGCGTAGCTCCGTCCCGGGGGGGAGACAATGAGCAGTTCTTC. Protein product: CASSVAPSRGGDNEQFF.

With respect to this clonotype: Just one base apart from a much larger clone, this may be a read error. The chain uses TRBV5-4 and TRBJ2-2, with D possibly being TRBD1 (6 bases). The CDR3 loop spans 15 amino acids. Germline V gene lookup returns CDR1 SGHNT and CDR2 YYREEE (reference sequence). CDR3 in DNA: TGTGCCAGCAACCCGGGCAGGGGCGACACCGGGGAGCCGTTTTTT. It specifies CASNPGRGDTGEPFF.

This clonotype was seen ten or more times. J is TRBJ2-7 and V is TRBV30, with D perhaps TRBD1 (6 bases). The CDR3 totals 19 residues. Per germline, CDR1 GTSNPN and CDR2 SVGIG (reference sequence). V lost 0 bases to trimming and J lost 2 bases, with 26 bases between them. In DNA, the CDR3 is TGTGCCTGGAGTGTACTAGGGGCCTTGGGGGCCCAAATGCCCTACGAGCAGTACTTC. Translated: CAWSVLGALGAQMPYEQYF.

This clonotype was observed many times. The chain uses TRBV27 and TRBJ1-1; D is possibly TRBD1 (5 bases). Trimming removed 2 bases at V and 0 bases at J, with 10 bases between. Looked up from germline, CDR1 is MNHEY and CDR2 is SMNVEV (reference sequence). The CDR3 is 15 residues long. The CDR3 region is CASSLAGGLNTEAFF. The CDR3, as DNA: TGTGCCAGCAGTTTAGCCGGGGGTCTGAACACTGAAGCTTTCTTT.

This clonotype appeared many times. This chain connects TRBV30 to TRBJ2-5; D is unclear. The CDR3 contains 11 residues. Looked up from germline, CDR1 is GTSNPN and CDR2 is SVGIG (reference sequence). V was pared by 1 base and J by 4 bases, with 4 bases between. CDR3 nucleotides: TGTGCCTGGAGTGGGGGAGAGACCCAGTACTTC. It specifies CAWSGGETQYF.

This clonotype was found once. J is TRBJ1-3 and V is TRBV12-3 or TRBV12-4, with no clear D. CDR3 length: 12 residues. V lost 6 bases, J lost 5 bases, and 8 bases lay in between. The CDR3 reads CASSRSRNTIYF. The CDR3 nucleotides read TGTGCCAGCAGCCGGTCACGAAACACCATATATTTT.

This clonotype has a count of ten or more. The rearrangement links TRBV20-1 to TRBJ2-3; TRBD2 matches at 10 bases. Germline CDR1 reads DFQATT; CDR2 reads SNEGSKA (reference sequence). J was trimmed by 5 bases and V by 7 bases; bases with no gene match: 3. The CDR3 spans 12 residues. CDR3 amino acids: CSVRLAGDTQYF. The CDR3 DNA reads TGCAGTGTGCGACTAGCGGGAGATACGCAGTATTTT.

This clonotype was seen many times. V is TRBV5-1 and J is TRBJ2-1; 8 bases map to TRBD1. J was trimmed by 3 bases and V by 2 bases; bases with no gene match: 4. There are 15 residues in the CDR3. Germline V lookup: CDR1 SGHRS, CDR2 YFSETQ. The CDR3 sequence is CASSFQGASYNEQFF. CDR3 sequence (DNA): TGCGCCAGCAGCTTCCAGGGGGCGAGCTACAATGAGCAGTTCTTC. Full variable domain (outside the CDR3, taken from reference TRBV5-1 and TRBJ2-1): KAGVTQTPRYLIKTRGQQVTLSCSPISGHRSVSWYQQTPGQGLQFLFEYFSETQRNKGNFPGRFSGRQFSNSRSEMNVSTLELGDSALYLCASSFQGASYNEQFFGPGTRLTVL.